The rows below give T cell receptor beta chains drawn from one sample of a study of T cells in Graves' hyperthyroidism and ophthalmopathy. TCRdb fed the multiplex PCR reads into MiXCR, producing one record per CDR3 protein. The table lists 40,000 to 60,000 distinct CDR3 sequences, about half of them singletons, with about 9.8% in the top ten. The sample was blood. These receptors came from a woman between 45 and 65 years old with Graves' ophthalmopathy. The CDR3 runs from the conserved cysteine through the conserved F or W. A D gene is named only where the DNA matches it firmly. Part of the rows lack a size; the others show once, few, many or a class for expanded clones.

many	TRBV6-1	.	TRBJ2-2	CASTPGGGELFF	TGTGCCAGCACTCCCGGCGGCGGGGAGCTGTTTTTT
once	TRBV7-7	.	TRBJ1-2	CAREGTGYGYTF	TGTGCTAGGGAAGGGACTGGCTATGGCTACACCTTC
.	TRBV19	.	TRBJ1-2	CASSIRGEAAEINYGYAF	TGTGCCAGTAGTATAAGGGGCGAGGCGGCGGAGATAAACTATGGCTACGCCTTC
.	TRBV6-6	.	TRBJ2-1	CASRSHTNEQFF	TGTGCCAGCAGGAGCCACACCAATGAGCAGTTCTTC
many	TRBV4-3	TRBD1	TRBJ1-4	CASSQVRDSDEKLFF	TGCGCCAGCAGCCAAGTCAGGGACAGTGATGAAAAACTGTTTTTT
.	TRBV15	.	TRBJ1-6	CATSRDRGVYNSPLHF	TGTGCCACCAGCAGAGACCGGGGTGTCTATAATTCACCCCTCCACTTT
.	TRBV6-1	TRBD2	TRBJ2-2	CASSGGGAVFNTGELFF	TGTGCCAGCAGCGGGGGGGGGGCGGTTTTTAACACCGGGGAGCTGTTTTTT
.	TRBV7-3	.	TRBJ2-2	CASSVEIGGELFF	TGTGCCAGCAGCGTGGAGATTGGCGGGGAGCTGTTTTTT
.	TRBV9	TRBD2	TRBJ2-7	CASSVGGGGEQYF	TGTGCCAGCAGCGTAGGGGGGGGGGGCGAGCAGTACTTC
many	TRBV24-1	.	TRBJ2-1	CATSDFPGANEQFF	TGTGCCACCAGTGATTTCCCGGGAGCTAATGAGCAGTTCTTC
.	TRBV5-1	TRBD2	TRBJ2-3	CAGSFTSGGTDTQYF	TGCGCCGGCAGCTTTACTAGCGGGGGCACAGATACACAGTATTTT
many	TRBV5-1	TRBD2	TRBJ2-5	CASSLGGTSGKETQYF	TGCGCCAGCAGCTTGGGTGGGACTAGCGGAAAAGAGACCCAGTACTTC
many	TRBV5-1	TRBD2	TRBJ2-1	CASSLWTSAYNEQFF	TGCGCCAGCAGCCTATGGACTAGCGCGTACAATGAGCAGTTCTTC
many	TRBV5-1	.	TRBJ1-5	CASRSGPLGGQPQHF	TGCGCCAGCAGATCCGGGCCCCTGGGGGGTCAGCCCCAGCATTTT
many	TRBV5-5	.	TRBJ2-1	CASSFGGAYDEQFF	TGTGCCAGCAGCTTTGGGGGGGCTTACGATGAGCAGTTCTTC
many	TRBV19	TRBD1	TRBJ1-2	CASRPRDSSTDGYTF	TGTGCCAGTAGACCCAGGGACAGCTCCACAGATGGCTACACCTTC
once	TRBV18	.	TRBJ1-2	CASSPPTAGDYGYTF	TGTGCCAGCTCACCACCGACAGCAGGGGACTATGGCTACACCTTC
.	TRBV6-1	TRBD2	TRBJ2-6	CASSEGFGGWQGANVLTF	TGTGCCAGCAGTGAAGGTTTCGGGGGGTGGCAGGGGGCCAACGTCCTGACTTTC
many	TRBV11-2	.	TRBJ1-5	CASSLVSGSSNQPQHF	TGTGCCAGCAGCTTAGTGTCAGGGTCGTCGAATCAGCCCCAGCATTTT
many	TRBV10-3	.	TRBJ1-1	CAIWTGGTEAFF	TGTGCCATCTGGACGGGGGGCACTGAAGCTTTCTTT
.	TRBV7-9	.	TRBJ2-5	CASSSDGPPLRETQYF	TGTGCCAGCAGCTCCGACGGGCCCCCGCTTAGGGAGACCCAGTACTTC
.	TRBV9	.	TRBJ2-3	CASSVPSRAGGNDEQYF	TGTGCCAGCAGCGTACCCTCGCGGGCAGGGGGGAACGATGAGCAGTATTTT
once	TRBV10-1	.	TRBJ1-6	CASKQGRSASPLHF	TGCGCCAGTAAACAGGGTCGGTCGGCGTCACCCCTCCACTTT
once	TRBV5-1	.	TRBJ1-3	CASSLDGNTIYF	TGCGCCAGCAGCTTGGATGGAAACACCATATATTTT
.	TRBV2	.	TRBJ1-5	CASRDSGEETQHF	TGTGCCAGCAGGGACAGTGGTGAAGAGACCCAGCATTTT
.	TRBV5-4	TRBD2	TRBJ2-1	CASSGGLANGEQFF	TGTGCCAGCAGCGGAGGACTAGCGAATGGTGAGCAGTTCTTC
many	TRBV7-9	.	TRBJ2-7	CASSPPGGGRRSVEQYF	TGTGCCAGCAGCCCCCCGGGTGGGGGGCGAAGGTCGGTCGAGCAGTACTTC
few	TRBV7-9	TRBD1	TRBJ1-6	CASSKDSDRNNSPLHF	TGTGCCAGCAGCAAGGACTCGGACAGGAATAATTCACCCCTCCACTTT
many	TRBV19	.	TRBJ1-2	CASSMGASLHGYTF	TGTGCCAGTAGTATGGGAGCATCGCTACATGGCTACACCTTC
.	TRBV15	TRBD1	TRBJ2-7	CATSKDRGSYEQYF	TGTGCCACCAGCAAGGACAGGGGCTCCTACGAGCAGTACTTC
.	TRBV5-4	TRBD2	TRBJ2-3	CASADKTSADTQYF	TGTGCCAGCGCGGATAAGACTAGCGCAGATACGCAGTATTTT
.	TRBV13	TRBD1	TRBJ1-2	CASSHSDRGGGYTF	TGTGCCAGCAGCCACTCCGACAGGGGAGGTGGCTACACCTTC
.	TRBV5-6	.	TRBJ1-1	CAVQSQEGGRAFF	TGTGCTGTACAATCCCAGGAGGGTGGGAGAGCTTTCTTT
.	TRBV7-3	TRBD2	TRBJ2-1	CASKRTSGSHEQFF	TGTGCCAGCAAGAGGACTAGCGGGAGCCATGAGCAGTTCTTC
.	TRBV7-3	TRBD1	TRBJ1-2	CTSSLTLARGDYGYTF	TGTACTAGCAGCTTAACTTTGGCCAGGGGGGACTATGGCTACACCTTC
many	TRBV12-3/TRBV12-4	.	TRBJ2-3	CASSLGDTQYF	TGTGCCAGCAGCCTGGGAGATACGCAGTATTTT
.	TRBV28	TRBD2	TRBJ2-7	CGAGGLSSYEQYF	TGTGGGGCGGGGGGGCTAAGTTCATACGAGCAGTACTTC
many	TRBV9	.	TRBJ1-1	CASSVDPSGDTEAFF	TGTGCCAGCAGCGTAGATCCTAGTGGTGACACTGAAGCTTTCTTT
many	TRBV6-5	TRBD2	TRBJ2-5	CASSHPLAGARGTQYF	TGTGCCAGCAGTCACCCACTAGCGGGAGCCCGGGGGACCCAGTACTTC
many	TRBV6-4	.	TRBJ1-2	CASSNHYGYTF	TGTGCCAGCAGTAATCACTATGGCTACACCTTC
.	TRBV10-3	.	TRBJ1-3	CAISESRYGNTIYF	TGTGCCATCAGTGAGTCGAGATATGGAAACACCATATATTTT
many	TRBV4-1	.	TRBJ1-5	CASSRQNSNQPQHF	TGCGCCAGCAGCCGACAGAATAGCAATCAGCCCCAGCATTTT
.	TRBV5-4	.	TRBJ2-6	CASSPGRGANVLTF	TGTGCCAGCAGCCCTGGTAGGGGGGCCAACGTCCTGACTTTC
.	TRBV5-4	.	TRBJ2-2	CASSGLPTGELFF	TGTGCCAGCAGCGGACTTCCTACCGGGGAGCTGTTTTTT
.	TRBV19	.	TRBJ2-7	CASSIATGESAYEQCF	TGTGCCAGTAGTATCGCTACGGGGGAGAGCGCCTACGAGCAGTGCTTC
many	TRBV9	TRBD2	TRBJ2-1	CASGAASGGGNEQFF	TGTGCCAGCGGGGCAGCATCTGGGGGAGGGAATGAGCAGTTCTTC
.	TRBV20-1	TRBD1	TRBJ1-5	CSEDRDQETQHF	TGCAGTGAGGACAGGGACCAAGAGACCCAGCATTTT
.	TRBV19	TRBD2	TRBJ2-7	CASSMSGGEQHF	TGTGCCAGTAGTATGAGCGGGGGCGAGCAGCACTTC
.	TRBV6-1	TRBD2	TRBJ2-3	CASSGLAPSDTQYF	TGTGCCAGCAGCGGACTAGCCCCCTCGGATACGCAGTATTTT
many	TRBV20-1	.	TRBJ2-3	CSARDVSTDTQYF	TGCAGTGCTAGAGATGTAAGCACAGATACGCAGTATTTT
many	TRBV15	.	TRBJ2-3	CATSKRGRADTDTQYF	TGTGCCACCAGCAAGAGGGGGAGGGCCGACACAGATACGCAGTATTTT
many	TRBV28	.	TRBJ1-5	CASSSDVLPQHF	TGTGCCAGCAGTTCTGACGTTCTGCCCCAGCATTTT
many	TRBV9	.	TRBJ1-1	CASSAGNTEAFF	TGTGCCAGCAGCGCCGGCAACACTGAAGCTTTCTTT
.	TRBV24-1	.	TRBJ2-7	CATSGTESSYEQYF	TGTGCCACCAGTGGGACAGAAAGCTCCTACGAGCAGTACTTC